These T cell receptor beta chains were read from a single sample in a study of radiotherapy plus CTLA-4 blockade in lung cancer. Sequenced by immunoSEQ multiplex PCR; TCRdb stores in-frame clones only, minus some. The sample has roughly 45,000 clones; over 55% are singletons. Material: peripheral blood, obtained from a patient treated with radiotherapy plus ipilimumab. The receptors were gathered from a human donor with non-small cell lung cancer who had a partial response to radiotherapy plus ipilimumab. The CDR3 runs from the conserved cysteine through the conserved F or W. Fields, in order: J gene, D gene, V gene, CDR3 protein. The D gene is left open where the match is weak.

>TRBJ2-7|TRBD2|TRBV7-9
CASSEGLAGGYEQYF
>TRBJ2-7|TRBD1|TRBV14
CASSPRNRGRDDEQYF
>TRBJ1-2|-|TRBV4-1
CASSTTLIPGGYTF
>TRBJ2-1|TRBD1|TRBV13
CASSDRGGYNEQFF
>TRBJ2-5|-|TRBV10-2
CASIFDRGLGTSGIPKETQYF
>TRBJ1-2|TRBD1|TRBV2
CASAEGGQNNYGYTF
>TRBJ1-6|TRBD1|TRBV6-5
CASSQTTGPGTPLHF
>TRBJ2-5|-|TRBV5-6
CASSLTVETQYF
>TRBJ1-1|TRBD1|TRBV19
CASSSGQGAGEAFF
>TRBJ1-1|TRBD1|TRBV18
CASSTGRNTEAFF
>TRBJ1-1|TRBD1|TRBV29-1
CSGGQGAGTEAFF